This T cell receptor beta chain was sequenced in a study of blood T cell repertoires in COVID-19. About this clone: Other DNA sequences from this sample encode an identical CDR3 as well.

Trimming cost V 3 bases and J 0 bases, with 6 bases left between them. Germline loops: CDR1 SGHAT, CDR2 FQNNGV. The CDR3 runs 15 residues. How the authors handled the data: Amplification of reference gene primers provided the estimated nucleated cell counts. Clones were sequenced by immunoSEQ multiplex PCR, and TCRdb holds only the in-frame ones, with some missing. For V, J and clone size, that table is used; D and trimming come from the DNA. Of about 300,000 clones listed, roughly 91% are singletons. The V gene is TRBV11-2, the J gene TRBJ2-6; D is possibly TRBD1 (5 bases). The origin of this receptor is a middle-aged man with acute or convalescent COVID-19. Sequenced sample: peripheral blood. The CDR3 DNA sequence: TGTGCCAGCAGCTTGGGGCTCTCTGGGGCCAACGTCCTGACTTTC. This sequence encodes CASSLGLSGANVLTF.